This section outlines one T cell receptor beta chain sequence together with its context. The antigen is undetermined. These data belong to a study of T cell responses to AZD1222 COVID-19 vaccine. The CDR3 runs to 11 residues. Trimming cost V 6 bases and J 8 bases, with 10 bases left between them. Clones were read by immunoSEQ multiplex PCR, and TCRdb kept only the in-frame ones, dropping some. The data contain about 130,000 clones, approximately 85% of them singletons. Findings and limits, study-wide: Nearly half of spike-specific TCRs reportedly target unmutated variant regions. Females made up more of the donors, who were largely white British, and clonal diversity may have come out too low.

The source is an adult in good health. V and J are TRBV12-3 or TRBV12-4 and TRBJ1-1; no firm D call. The starting material was peripheral blood, obtained on day 0 of AZD1222 vaccination. CDR3 coding DNA: TGTGCCAGCAGCCTCACCGGGGAAGCTTTCTTT. Amino acid sequence: CASSLTGEAFF.